These 21 T cell receptor beta chains share one sample of origin, sequenced in a study of blood T cell repertoires in COVID-19. TCRdb keeps only in-frame clones here, not all; method: immunoSEQ multiplex PCR. The sample has hundreds of thousands of clones; around 88% are singletons. Sequencing was done on a sample of peripheral blood. The receptors originated from a young woman with COVID-19, enrolled during active disease.

Details on this clone: The same CDR3 also results from other DNA sequences found in this sample. The chain has TRBV5-1 and TRBJ2-2; 7 nucleotides line up with TRBD2. With V trimmed by 0 bases and J by 2 bases, 1 base remained unmatched. The CDR3 is made up of 15 amino acids. The germline CDR1 and CDR2 sequences are SGHRS and YFSETQ. The CDR3 protein is CASSLASGNTGELFF. The CDR3 bases are TGCGCCAGCAGCTTGGCTAGCGGAAACACCGGGGAGCTGTTTTTT.

This clone has just one count. V gene TRBV14 combines with J gene TRBJ2-2, with D maybe TRBD2 (6 bases). From germline, CDR1 is SGHDN and CDR2 FVKESK. V was trimmed by 5 bases and J by 0 bases, leaving 10 bases between them. The CDR3 loop spans 15 amino acids. The CDR3 nucleotides read TGTGCCAGCAGCTCGGACTACTCGAACACCGGGGAGCTGTTTTTT. Translation gives CASSSDYSNTGELFF. The variable domain in full, completed from reference TRBV14 and TRBJ2-2, reads EAGVTQFPSHSVIEKGQTVTLRCDPISGHDNLYWYRRVMGKEIKFLLHFVKESKQDESGMPNNRFLAERTGGTYSTLKVQPAELEDSGVYFCASSSDYSNTGELFFGEGSRLTVL.

The chain couples TRBV12-3 or TRBV12-4 to TRBJ1-6; tentative D call: TRBD1 (6 bases). V lost 8 bases and J lost 7, with 9 bases in between. The CDR3 has 12 residues. The DNA for the CDR3 is TGTGCCAGCGGACAGCTAAATTCACCCCTCCACTTT. Protein product: CASGQLNSPLHF.

The J gene is TRBJ2-3, the V gene TRBV3-1 (or the pseudogene TRBV3-2), with D unresolved. This CDR3 has 15 residues. Germline V gene sequence: CDR1 LGHDT, CDR2 YNNKEL (reference sequence). Trimming removed 4 bases at V and 1 base at J, with 12 bases between. Here the CDR3 DNA reads TGTGCCAGCAGCCCCCGCAACCTAGGCACAGATACGCAGTATTTT. Its translation: CASSPRNLGTDTQYF.

The count of this clone is one. The J gene is TRBJ2-2, the V gene TRBV7-2, with a weak D call TRBD2 (6 bases). Trimming removed 6 bases from V and 4 bases from J, with 6 bases in between. Germline-derived CDR1 and CDR2 are SGHTA and FQGNSA. This CDR3 comprises 12 residues. CDR3 sequence reads: CASRGGTGELFF. In DNA, the CDR3 is TGTGCCAGCAGGGGGGGCACCGGGGAGCTGTTTTTT.

The J gene is TRBJ1-3, the V gene TRBV29-1, with D hard to call. The V gene lost 4 bases and the J gene lost 0 bases, with 10 bases spanning the gap. The CDR3 spans 14 residues. Germline loops: CDR1 SQVTM, CDR2 ANQGSEA. In DNA form, the CDR3 reads TGCAGCGTTGTGTGGCCTTTCTCTGGAAACACCATATATTTT. Translating gives CSVVWPFSGNTIYF. Complete variable domain (other parts from reference TRBV29-1 and TRBJ1-3): SAVISQKPSRDICQRGTSLTIQCQVDSQVTMMFWYRQQPGQSLTLIATANQGSEATYESGFVIDKFPISRPNLTFSTLTVSNMSPEDSSIYLCSVVWPFSGNTIYFGEGSWLTVV.

This chain joins TRBV10-3 and TRBJ1-6; 8 nucleotides line up with TRBD1. The ends lost 0 bases at V and 5 bases at J; junction bases unmatched: 3. Looked up from germline, CDR1 is ENHRY and CDR2 is SYGVKD. CDR3 length equals 16 residues. CDR3 nucleotide sequence: TGTGCCATCAGTGAGTCGAAGACAGGGGATAATTCACCCCTCCACTTT. Protein: CAISESKTGDNSPLHF.

J is TRBJ2-3 and V is TRBV5-6; perhaps TRBD2 as D (6 bases). Germline V gene lookup returns CDR1 SGHDT and CDR2 YYEEEE. This CDR3 has 15 residues. V was cut by 3 bases and J by 1 base, with 12 bases left in between. CDR3 nucleotide sequence: TGTGCCAGCAGCTCTAAGGGAGGAGGCACAGATACGCAGTATTTT. This codes for CASSSKGGGTDTQYF.

V and J are TRBV19 and TRBJ2-6, with TRBD2 identical over 9 bases. The junction had 11 bases not matched to a gene; V was cut back by 8 bases and J by 0 bases. This CDR3 has 18 amino acids. Germline loops: CDR1 LNHDA, CDR2 SQIVND (reference sequence). Written as DNA, the CDR3 is TGTGCCAGTCGCGGGAGGGGCGGTGACAGCTCTGGGGCCAACGTCCTGACTTTC. Protein sequence: CASRGRGGDSSGANVLTF.

V usage is TRBV6-5 and J usage is TRBJ2-3, with 7 bases that match TRBD2. Germline values: CDR1 MNHEY, CDR2 SVGAGI. The length of the CDR3 is 15 residues. V gave up 5 bases and J gave up 6 bases; unmatched junction bases: 11. This CDR3 is CASSPTGTSADTQYF. The CDR3 DNA reads TGTGCCAGCAGTCCCACCGGCACTAGCGCGGATACGCAGTATTTT.

J is TRBJ2-7 and V is TRBV3-1 (or the pseudogene TRBV3-2), with TRBD2 identical over 7 bases. The CDR3 covers 16 residues. The germline V gene encodes CDR1 LGHDT and CDR2 YNNKEL (reference sequence). The V segment lost 0 bases and the J segment 6 bases; nucleotides outside the gene matches: 11. The CDR3 protein is CASSQEGPSGAGEQYF. The DNA of the CDR3 is TGTGCCAGCAGCCAAGAGGGGCCGAGCGGGGCCGGCGAGCAGTACTTC.

The V gene is TRBV3-1 (or the pseudogene TRBV3-2), the J gene TRBJ1-5; the D gene is possibly TRBD1 (6 bases). V lost 0 bases and J 7 bases, leaving 13 bases between the germline ends. This CDR3 is built from 15 residues. Looked up from germline, CDR1 is LGHDT and CDR2 is YNNKEL (reference sequence). The CDR3 bases are TGTGCCAGCAGCCAAGATATAGGGCAGGGGCAGCCCCAGCATTTT. Its translation is CASSQDIGQGQPQHF.

The rearrangement joins TRBV10-2 to TRBJ2-3; D uncertain. CDR1 is WSHSY and CDR2 is SAAADI in the germline V gene. The CDR3 extends over 16 amino acids. The V end lost 0 bases, the J end lost 0 bases, and 10 bases lay between the germline ends. The DNA of the CDR3 is TGCGCCAGCAGTGAGTCCGACTGGCGAAGCACAGATACGCAGTATTTT. Translating it yields CASSESDWRSTDTQYF.

J is TRBJ1-6 and V is TRBV7-2, with D tentatively TRBD1 (6 bases). V lost 5 bases and J lost 5, with 13 bases in between. Germline V gene lookup returns CDR1 SGHTA and CDR2 FQGNSA. This CDR3 comprises 15 residues. CDR3 bases: TGTGCCAGCAGCCTTATGACAGGAGATAATTCACCCCTCCACTTT. Encoded protein: CASSLMTGDNSPLHF. The full variable domain, with the rest looked up from reference TRBV7-2 and TRBJ1-6, is GAGVSQSPSNKVTEKGKDVELRCDPISGHTALYWYRQSLGQGLEFLIYFQGNSAPDKSGLPSDRFSAERTGGSVSTLTIQRTQQEDSAVYLCASSLMTGDNSPLHFGNGTRLTVT.

The chain carries TRBV6-4 and TRBJ2-7; TRBD1 aligns across 11 bases. The CDR3 has 18 residues. The V gene end was trimmed by 3 bases and the J gene end by 3 bases; junction bases not matched to a gene: 13. Germline CDR1 is MRHNA and CDR2 is SNTAGT. CDR3 region: CASSDLPGQGEVFYEQYV. The CDR3 nucleotides are TGTGCCAGCAGTGATCTCCCGGGACAGGGGGAGGTTTTCTACGAGCAGTACGTC.

The chain has TRBV9 and TRBJ1-2; 7 bases are a match to TRBD1. CDR1 SGDLS and CDR2 YYNGEE come from the germline V gene. Germline trimming cut 4 bases from V and 4 bases from J; bases unmatched to any gene: 13. The CDR3 has 16 residues. The CDR3 nucleotides read TGTGCCAGCAGCTCCTCGGGAAGGGGGCATGGCTATGGCTACACCTTC. Encoded protein: CASSSSGRGHGYGYTF. The full variable domain, rest sourced from reference TRBV9 and TRBJ1-2, is DSGVTQTPKHLITATGQRVTLRCSPRSGDLSVYWYQQSLDQGLQFLIQYYNGEERAKGNILERFSAQQFPDLHSELNLSSLELGDSALYFCASSSSGRGHGYGYTFGSGTRLTVV.

This clone was counted only a few times. The chain uses TRBV7-2 and TRBJ2-7, with a tentative D call TRBD1 (6 bases). The V and J ends lost 4 bases and 2 bases respectively, with 15 bases between them. CDR3 size: 15 residues. Germline CDR1 and CDR2: SGHTA and FQGNSA. CDR3 sequence reads: CASSSTGTGPYEQYF. CDR3 nucleotide sequence: TGTGCCAGCAGCTCAACGGGAACAGGGCCCTACGAGCAGTACTTC.

The chain joins TRBV18 to TRBJ1-3; tentatively, D is TRBD1 (6 bases). The V and J ends lost 2 bases and 4 bases respectively, with 15 bases between them. Looked up from germline, CDR1 is KGHSH and CDR2 is LQKENI. The CDR3 runs 16 residues. CDR3 residues: CASSPAGVPRGNTIYF. CDR3 DNA sequence: TGTGCCAGCTCACCAGCAGGGGTTCCGCGGGGAAACACCATATATTTT.

The chain joins TRBV4-1 to TRBJ2-3, with TRBD1 matching over 9 bases. This CDR3 comprises 17 residues. Germline assignment: CDR1 MGHRA and CDR2 YSYEKL. Trimming took 3 bases from V and 1 from J; bases not matched to a gene: 8. CDR3 protein: CASSHKGQGGGTDTQYF. The CDR3 DNA reads as TGCGCCAGCAGCCATAAGGGACAGGGTGGGGGCACAGATACGCAGTATTTT.

The table lists this clone with a few counts. CDR3 sequence reads: CASSRTTGEGNQPQHF. CDR3 bases: TGTGCCAGCAGCAGGACGACAGGGGAGGGCAATCAGCCCCAGCATTTT. The chain recombines TRBV7-9 with TRBJ1-5, with 8 bases that match TRBD1. Germline V gives CDR1 SEHNR, CDR2 FQNEAQ (reference sequence). The junction had 8 bases not matched to a gene; V was cut back by 5 bases and J by 2 bases. The CDR3 sequence is 16 residues long.

This chain joins TRBV2 and TRBJ2-1; 9 bases map to TRBD2. Germline V CDR1 and CDR2: SNHLY, FYNNEI. The CDR3 consists of 15 residues. The V gene end was trimmed by 0 bases and the J gene end by 7 bases; junction bases not matched to a gene: 4. CDR3 amino acids: CASSEAKGLANEQFF. The CDR3 DNA sequence: TGTGCCAGCAGTGAAGCAAAAGGACTAGCGAATGAGCAGTTCTTC. The full variable domain, completed using reference TRBV2 and TRBJ2-1, is EPEVTQTPSHQVTQMGQEVILRCVPISNHLYFYWYRQILGQKVEFLVSFYNNEISEKSEIFDDQFSVERPDGSNFTLKIRSTKLEDSAMYFCASSEAKGLANEQFFGPGTRLTVL.